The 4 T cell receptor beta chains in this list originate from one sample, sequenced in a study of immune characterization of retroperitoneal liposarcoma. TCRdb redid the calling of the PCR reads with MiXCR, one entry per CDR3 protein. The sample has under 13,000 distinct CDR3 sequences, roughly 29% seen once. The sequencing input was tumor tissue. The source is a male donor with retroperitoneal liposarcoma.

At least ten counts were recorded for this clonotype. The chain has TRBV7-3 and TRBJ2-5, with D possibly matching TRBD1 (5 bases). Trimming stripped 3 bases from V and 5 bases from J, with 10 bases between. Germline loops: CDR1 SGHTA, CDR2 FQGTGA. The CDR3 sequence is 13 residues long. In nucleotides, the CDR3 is TGTGCCAGCAGCTTTCAGGGAAGTGAGACCCAGTACTTC. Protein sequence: CASSFQGSETQYF. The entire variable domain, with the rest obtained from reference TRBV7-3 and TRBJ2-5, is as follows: GAGVSQTPSNKVTEKGKYVELRCDPISGHTALYWYRQSLGQGPEFLIYFQGTGAADDSGLPNDRFFAVRPEGSVSTLKIQRTERGDSAVYLCASSFQGSETQYFGPGTRLLVL.

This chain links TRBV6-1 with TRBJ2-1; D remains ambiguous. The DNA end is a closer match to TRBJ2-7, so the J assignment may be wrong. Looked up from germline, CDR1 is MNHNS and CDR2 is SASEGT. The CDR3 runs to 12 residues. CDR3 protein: CASSEWRNEQYF. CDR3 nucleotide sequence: TGTGCCAGCAGTGAATGGAGAAACGAGCAGTACTTC.

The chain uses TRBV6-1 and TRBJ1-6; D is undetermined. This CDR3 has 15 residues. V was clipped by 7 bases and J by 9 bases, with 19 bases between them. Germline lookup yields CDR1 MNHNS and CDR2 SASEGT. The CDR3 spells CASKIQAAVLSPLHF. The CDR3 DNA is TGTGCCAGCAAAATCCAGGCGGCGGTTCTTTCACCCCTCCACTTT.

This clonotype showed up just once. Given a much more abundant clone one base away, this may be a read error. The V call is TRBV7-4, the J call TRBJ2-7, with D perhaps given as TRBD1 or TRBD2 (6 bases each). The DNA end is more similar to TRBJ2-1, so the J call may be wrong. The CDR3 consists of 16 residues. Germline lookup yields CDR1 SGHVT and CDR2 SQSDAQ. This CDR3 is CASSPNGGNYCNEQFF. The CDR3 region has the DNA TGTGCCAGCAGCCCGAACGGGGGCAATTACTGCAATGAGCAGTTCTTC.